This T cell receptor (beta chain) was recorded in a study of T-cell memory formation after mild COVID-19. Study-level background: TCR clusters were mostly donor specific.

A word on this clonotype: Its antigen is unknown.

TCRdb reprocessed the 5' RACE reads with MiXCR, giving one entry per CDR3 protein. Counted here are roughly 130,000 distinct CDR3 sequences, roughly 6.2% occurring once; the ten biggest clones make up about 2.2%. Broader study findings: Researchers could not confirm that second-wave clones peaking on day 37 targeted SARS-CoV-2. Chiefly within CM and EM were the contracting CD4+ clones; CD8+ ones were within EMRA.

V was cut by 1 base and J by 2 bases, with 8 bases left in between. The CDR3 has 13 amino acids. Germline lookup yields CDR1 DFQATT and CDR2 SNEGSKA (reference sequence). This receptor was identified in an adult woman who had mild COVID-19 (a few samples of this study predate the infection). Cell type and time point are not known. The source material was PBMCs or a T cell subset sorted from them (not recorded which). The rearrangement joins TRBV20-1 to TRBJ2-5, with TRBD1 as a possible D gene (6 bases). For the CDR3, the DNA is TGCAGTGCTAGAGTTACAGGGCAAGAGACCCAGTACTTC. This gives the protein CSARVTGQETQYF.